One T cell receptor (beta chain) is described in this entry. CDR1 DFQATT and CDR2 SNEGSKA come from the germline V gene (reference sequence). V lost 3 bases and J 8 bases, leaving 26 bases between the germline ends. The CDR3 totals 17 residues. This record belongs to a study of blood T cell repertoires in COVID-19. Here immunoSEQ multiplex PCR was the method, and the copy in TCRdb shows in-frame clones only, minus some. The table records around 230,000 clones, around 92% of them present only once. The chain carries TRBV20-1 and TRBJ2-1; no clear D. The clonotype originates from a woman in her twenties or thirties with acute COVID-19. The sample comprised PBMCs or T cells enriched from blood (not recorded which). In DNA form, the CDR3 reads TGCAGTGCTAGTTCCGAAACAATAGAGGCCTTGTTTGATGAGCAGTTCTTC. Translation gives CSASSETIEALFDEQFF.